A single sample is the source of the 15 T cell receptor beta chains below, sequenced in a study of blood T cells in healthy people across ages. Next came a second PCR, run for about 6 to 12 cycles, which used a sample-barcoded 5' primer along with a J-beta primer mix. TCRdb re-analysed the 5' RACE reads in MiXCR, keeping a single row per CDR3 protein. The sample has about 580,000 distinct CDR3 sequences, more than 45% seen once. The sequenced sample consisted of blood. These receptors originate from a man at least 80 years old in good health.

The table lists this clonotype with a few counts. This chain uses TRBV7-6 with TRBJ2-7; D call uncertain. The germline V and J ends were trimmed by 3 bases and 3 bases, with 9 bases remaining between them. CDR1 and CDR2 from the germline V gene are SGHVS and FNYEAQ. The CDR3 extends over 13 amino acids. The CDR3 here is CASSLNRDYEQYF. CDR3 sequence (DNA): TGTGCCAGCAGCTTGAACCGCGACTACGAGCAGTACTTC.

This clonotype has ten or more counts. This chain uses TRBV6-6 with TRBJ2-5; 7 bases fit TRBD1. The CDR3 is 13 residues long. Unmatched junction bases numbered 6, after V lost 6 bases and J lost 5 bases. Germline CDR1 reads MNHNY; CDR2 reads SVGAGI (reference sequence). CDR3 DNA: TGTGCCAGCAGAGAGACAGGGACGGAGACCCAGTACTTC. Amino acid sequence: CASRETGTETQYF.

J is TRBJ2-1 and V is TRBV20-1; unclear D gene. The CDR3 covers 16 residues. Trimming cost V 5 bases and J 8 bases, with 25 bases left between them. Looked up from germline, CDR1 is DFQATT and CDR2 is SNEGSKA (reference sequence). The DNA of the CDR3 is TGCAGTGCTGGTCCCGGAGCGACCTTTAGGGTCGATGAGCAGTTCTTC. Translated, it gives CSAGPGATFRVDEQFF.

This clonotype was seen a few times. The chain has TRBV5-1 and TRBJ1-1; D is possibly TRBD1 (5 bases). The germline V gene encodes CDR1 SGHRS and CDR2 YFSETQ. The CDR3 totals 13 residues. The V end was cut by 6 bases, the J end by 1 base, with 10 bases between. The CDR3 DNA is TGCGCCAGCATGGCAGGACAGAACACTGAAGCTTTCTTT. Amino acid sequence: CASMAGQNTEAFF.

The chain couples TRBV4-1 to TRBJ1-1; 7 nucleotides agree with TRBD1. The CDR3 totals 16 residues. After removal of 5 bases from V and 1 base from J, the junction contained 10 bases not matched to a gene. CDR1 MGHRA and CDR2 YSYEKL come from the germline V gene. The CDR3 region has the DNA TGCGCCAGCAGCATATCCCCGGGACAGCAGAACACTGAAGCTTTCTTT. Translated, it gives CASSISPGQQNTEAFF.

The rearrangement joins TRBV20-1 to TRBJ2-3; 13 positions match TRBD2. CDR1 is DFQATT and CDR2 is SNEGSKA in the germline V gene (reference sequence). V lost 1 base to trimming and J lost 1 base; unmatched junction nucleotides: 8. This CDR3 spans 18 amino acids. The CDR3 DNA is TGCAGTGCTAGAGTCCCACGACTAGCGGGGGGACGCACAGATACGCAGTATTTT. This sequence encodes CSARVPRLAGGRTDTQYF.

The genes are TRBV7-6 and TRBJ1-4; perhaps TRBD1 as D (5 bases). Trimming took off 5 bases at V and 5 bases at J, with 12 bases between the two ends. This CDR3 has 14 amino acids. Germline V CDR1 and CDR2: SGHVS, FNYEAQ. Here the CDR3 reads CASSRGTVNEKLFF. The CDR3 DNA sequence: TGTGCCAGCAGCCGTGGGACCGTGAATGAAAAACTGTTTTTT.

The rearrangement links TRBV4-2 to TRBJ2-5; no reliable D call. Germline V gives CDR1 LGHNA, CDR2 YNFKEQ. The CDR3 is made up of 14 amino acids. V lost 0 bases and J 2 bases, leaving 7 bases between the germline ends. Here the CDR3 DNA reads TGTGCCAGCAGCCAAGATAACAGTCAAGAGACCCAGTACTTC. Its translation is CASSQDNSQETQYF.

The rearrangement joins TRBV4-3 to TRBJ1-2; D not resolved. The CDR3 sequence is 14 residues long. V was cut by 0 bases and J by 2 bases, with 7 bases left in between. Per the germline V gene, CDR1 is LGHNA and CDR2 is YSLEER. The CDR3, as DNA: TGCGCCAGCAGCCAAGATGGGCAGAACTATGGCTACACCTTC. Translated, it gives CASSQDGQNYGYTF.

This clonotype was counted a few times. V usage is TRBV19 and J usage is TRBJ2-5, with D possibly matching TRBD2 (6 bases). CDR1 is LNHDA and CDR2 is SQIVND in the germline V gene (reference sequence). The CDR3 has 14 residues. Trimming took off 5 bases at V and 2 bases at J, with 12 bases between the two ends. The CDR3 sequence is CASSPGLIQETQYF. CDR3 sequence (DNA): TGTGCCAGTAGTCCGGGACTGATACAAGAGACCCAGTACTTC.

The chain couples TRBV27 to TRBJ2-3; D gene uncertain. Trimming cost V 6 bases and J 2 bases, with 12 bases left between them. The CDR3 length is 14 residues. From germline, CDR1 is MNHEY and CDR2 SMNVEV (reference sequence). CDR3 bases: TGTGCCAGCAGCTTAGGGCCCAACACAGATACGCAGTATTTT. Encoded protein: CASSLGPNTDTQYF.

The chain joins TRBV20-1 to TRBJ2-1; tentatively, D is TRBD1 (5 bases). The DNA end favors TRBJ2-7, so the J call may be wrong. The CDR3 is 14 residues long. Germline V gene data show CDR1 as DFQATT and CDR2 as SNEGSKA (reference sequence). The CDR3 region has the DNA TGCAGTGCTAGCGCAGGAGACAGTAGGAACGAGCAGTACTTC. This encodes CSASAGDSRNEQYF.

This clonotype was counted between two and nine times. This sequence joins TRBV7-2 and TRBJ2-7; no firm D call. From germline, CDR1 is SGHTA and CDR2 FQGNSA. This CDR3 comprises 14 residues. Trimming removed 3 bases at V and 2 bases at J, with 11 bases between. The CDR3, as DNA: TGTGCCAGCAGCTTCATTCTATCTCCCTACGAGCAGTACTTC. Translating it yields CASSFILSPYEQYF.

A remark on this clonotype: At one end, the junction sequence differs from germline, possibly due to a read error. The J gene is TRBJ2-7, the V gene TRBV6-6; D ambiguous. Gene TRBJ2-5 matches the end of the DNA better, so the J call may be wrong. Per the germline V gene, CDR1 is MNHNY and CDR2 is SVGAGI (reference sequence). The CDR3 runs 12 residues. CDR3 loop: CAGSSRLGTQYF. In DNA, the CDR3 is TGTGCCGGCAGCTCTCGTTTAGGGACCCAGTACTTC.

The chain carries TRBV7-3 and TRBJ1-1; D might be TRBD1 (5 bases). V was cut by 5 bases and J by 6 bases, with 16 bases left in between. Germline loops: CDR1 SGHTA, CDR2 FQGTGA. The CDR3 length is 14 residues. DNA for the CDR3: TGTGCCAGCAGCCGGAGGGGTGTCTTGGCTGAAGCTTTCTTT. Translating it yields CASSRRGVLAEAFF.